The next 2 T cell receptor beta chains were all read from a single sample in a study of graft-versus-host responses after intestinal transplantation. TCRdb keeps only in-frame clones here, not all; method: immunoSEQ multiplex PCR. This sample has 90,000 to 150,000 clones; 85% to 95% occur once, and the top ten carry around 3%. Antigen specificity for these receptors is unknown. The sequencing used unstimulated CD8+ T cells sorted from spleen or lymph node cells, collected before intestinal transplant. These receptors originate from a human donor who received an intestinal transplant.

This sequence joins TRBV5-3 and TRBJ2-7, with 9 bases aligning to TRBD1. TRBV5-3 is labeled an ORF, and its function is uncertain. The CDR3 has 14 amino acids. The J segment lost 0 bases and the V segment lost 4 bases, leaving 2 bases of the junction unmatched. The CDR3 loop is CARSPDRGSYEQYF. CDR3 coding DNA: TGTGCCAGAAGCCCGGACAGGGGCTCCTACGAGCAGTACTTC.

The chain employs TRBV7-8 and TRBJ2-1; TRBD2 matches 10 bases. V lost 3 bases, J lost 2 bases, and 10 bases stayed unmatched. This CDR3 contains 18 residues. CDR1 is SGHVS and CDR2 is FQNEAQ in the germline V gene. CDR3 in DNA: TGTGCCAGCAGCTTGGGACTAGCGCTCGAGTTGGCCTACAATGAGCAGTTCTTC. It specifies CASSLGLALELAYNEQFF.